These T cell receptor beta chains were read from a single sample in a study of T cells after yellow fever vaccination. TCRdb analysed the 5' RACE reads with MiXCR anew, one entry per CDR3 protein. This table has 300,000 to 400,000 distinct CDR3 sequences, about 12% appearing once. The sequencing used CD4+ T cells sorted from PBMCs, collected 15 days after the yellow fever booster vaccination. The receptors here all came from a man younger than 35 who received the YFV17D yellow fever vaccine. Both conserved end residues are part of each CDR3. Fields, in order: D gene, J gene, clone size, V gene, CDR3 DNA, CDR3 protein. The D gene is left open where the match is weak. Clone sizes are given selectively: once, few, many, or a class where the clone is expanded.

D gene: .; J gene: TRBJ1-6; clone size: .; V gene: TRBV19; CDR3 DNA: TGTGCCAGTAGTCGGGGACCCAGTAATTCACCCCTCCACTTT; CDR3 protein: CASSRGPSNSPLHF
D gene: .; J gene: TRBJ2-7; clone size: few; V gene: TRBV7-2; CDR3 DNA: TGTGCCAGCAGCTTAAACGGGGGCTACGAGCAGTACTTC; CDR3 protein: CASSLNGGYEQYF
D gene: TRBD1; J gene: TRBJ1-1; clone size: few; V gene: TRBV11-1; CDR3 DNA: TGTGCCAGCATGGACAGGTGGAGGAACACTGAAGCTTTCTTT; CDR3 protein: CASMDRWRNTEAFF
D gene: .; J gene: TRBJ2-2; clone size: few; V gene: TRBV7-9; CDR3 DNA: TGTGCCAGCAGCTTAGAGGGGGCGAACACCGGGGAGCTGTTTTTT; CDR3 protein: CASSLEGANTGELFF
D gene: TRBD1; J gene: TRBJ1-1; clone size: few; V gene: TRBV7-2; CDR3 DNA: TGTGCCAGCAGCGTCCGGGACAGGGGTAGGACTGAAGCTTTCTTT; CDR3 protein: CASSVRDRGRTEAFF
D gene: .; J gene: TRBJ1-5; clone size: once; V gene: TRBV15; CDR3 DNA: TGTGCCACCAGCAGGGGGGGCGCTTCCAATCAGCCCCAGCATTTT; CDR3 protein: CATSRGGASNQPQHF
D gene: TRBD2; J gene: TRBJ2-3; clone size: many; V gene: TRBV4-3; CDR3 DNA: TGCGCCAGCAGCCAAGGGGGGGGTGCAGATACGCAGTATTTT; CDR3 protein: CASSQGGGADTQYF
D gene: .; J gene: TRBJ2-3; clone size: few; V gene: TRBV5-1; CDR3 DNA: TGCGCCAGCAGCAGGACACCCCCGAGGGGCACAGATACGCAGTATTTT; CDR3 protein: CASSRTPPRGTDTQYF
D gene: TRBD2; J gene: TRBJ2-7; clone size: few; V gene: TRBV6-5; CDR3 DNA: TGTGCCAGCAGTTACACGACGGGGGGGTCCTACGAGCAGTACTTC; CDR3 protein: CASSYTTGGSYEQYF
D gene: .; J gene: TRBJ2-6; clone size: .; V gene: TRBV2; CDR3 DNA: TGTGCCATTACCTCTGGGGCCAACGTCCTGACTTTC; CDR3 protein: CAITSGANVLTF
D gene: .; J gene: TRBJ1-4; clone size: .; V gene: TRBV12-3/TRBV12-4; CDR3 DNA: TGTGCCAGCAGTTTTCCGTGGGGCCGCACTAATGAAAAACTGTTTTTT; CDR3 protein: CASSFPWGRTNEKLFF
D gene: .; J gene: TRBJ1-4; clone size: .; V gene: TRBV12-3/TRBV12-4; CDR3 DNA: TGTGCCAGCAGTTTATCTAGGGTATCTGAAAAACTGTTTTTT; CDR3 protein: CASSLSRVSEKLFF
D gene: .; J gene: TRBJ2-3; clone size: .; V gene: TRBV4-3; CDR3 DNA: TGCGCCAGCAGCCACGGGACGTATACAGATACGCAGTATTTT; CDR3 protein: CASSHGTYTDTQYF
D gene: .; J gene: TRBJ2-3; clone size: few; V gene: TRBV18; CDR3 DNA: TGTGCCAGCTCACCACGAATCAGTAGGTCCACAGATACGCAGTATTTT; CDR3 protein: CASSPRISRSTDTQYF
D gene: TRBD2; J gene: TRBJ2-1; clone size: few; V gene: TRBV29-1; CDR3 DNA: TGCGCGGGGGGCAGCTCCTACAATGAGCAGTTCTTC; CDR3 protein: CAGGSSYNEQFF
D gene: .; J gene: TRBJ2-1; clone size: .; V gene: TRBV11-1; CDR3 DNA: TGTGCCAGCAGCTTGGGCGTCGTCACCTCCTACAATGAGCAGTTCTTC; CDR3 protein: CASSLGVVTSYNEQFF
D gene: TRBD1; J gene: TRBJ2-3; clone size: .; V gene: TRBV4-1; CDR3 DNA: TGCGCCAGCAGCCAGCCGGGACAGTGGTCCCGAGATACGCAGTATTTT; CDR3 protein: CASSQPGQWSRDTQYF
D gene: TRBD2; J gene: TRBJ2-1; clone size: few; V gene: TRBV29-1; CDR3 DNA: TGCAGCGGCCTCTCTAGCGGGGGGGCGATTGGGCAGTTCTTC; CDR3 protein: CSGLSSGGAIGQFF
D gene: .; J gene: TRBJ2-2; clone size: few; V gene: TRBV7-2; CDR3 DNA: TGTGCCAGCAGCTTCCGGTGGGGGGAGCTGTTTTTT; CDR3 protein: CASSFRWGELFF
D gene: TRBD2; J gene: TRBJ2-5; clone size: .; V gene: TRBV7-2; CDR3 DNA: TGTGCCAGCAGCCCGTCGGAGGAGCGGGGGGGCCGGGAGACCCAGTACTTC; CDR3 protein: CASSPSEERGGRETQYF
D gene: TRBD2; J gene: TRBJ2-3; clone size: few; V gene: TRBV7-3; CDR3 DNA: TGTGCCAGCAGCTTACGGGGCGCGGGGGGGCCCGTAAGCACAGATACGCAGTATTTT; CDR3 protein: CASSLRGAGGPVSTDTQYF
D gene: .; J gene: TRBJ2-5; clone size: few; V gene: TRBV5-1; CDR3 DNA: TGCGCCAGCAGCTTGCTAGGGGCGCAGGAAGAGACCCAGTACTTC; CDR3 protein: CASSLLGAQEETQYF
D gene: TRBD2; J gene: TRBJ2-1; clone size: .; V gene: TRBV5-1; CDR3 DNA: TGCGCCAGCAGCTCCAGCGGGGGGCCGCCTTCGAGCTCCTACAATGAGCAGTTCTTC; CDR3 protein: CASSSSGGPPSSSYNEQFF
D gene: .; J gene: TRBJ2-5; clone size: .; V gene: TRBV20-1; CDR3 DNA: TGCAGTGCTCGGTGGCCCGGGGCGCCGGAGACCCAGTACTTC; CDR3 protein: CSARWPGAPETQYF
D gene: .; J gene: TRBJ2-1; clone size: few; V gene: TRBV24-1; CDR3 DNA: TGTGCCACCAGTAGGCAGGGGTCTCCCAATGAGCAGTTCTTC; CDR3 protein: CATSRQGSPNEQFF
D gene: .; J gene: TRBJ1-1; clone size: few; V gene: TRBV5-1; CDR3 DNA: TGCGCCAGCAGCTATGAGGGGGGATATTACACTGAAGCTTTCTTT; CDR3 protein: CASSYEGGYYTEAFF
D gene: TRBD1; J gene: TRBJ1-1; clone size: few; V gene: TRBV7-3; CDR3 DNA: TGTGCCAGCAGCTTCCGGGACAGGGGTAAAGCTTTCTTT; CDR3 protein: CASSFRDRGKAFF
D gene: .; J gene: TRBJ1-6; clone size: few; V gene: TRBV5-4; CDR3 DNA: TGTGCCAGCAGCTTGGAGGCTAATTCACCCCTCCACTTT; CDR3 protein: CASSLEANSPLHF
D gene: .; J gene: TRBJ2-7; clone size: .; V gene: TRBV12-3/TRBV12-4; CDR3 DNA: TGTGCCAGCAGTTTCATCCACGAGCAGTACTTC; CDR3 protein: CASSFIHEQYF
D gene: .; J gene: TRBJ2-3; clone size: few; V gene: TRBV30; CDR3 DNA: TGTGCCTGGAGTCGGGGGCTGGATACGCAGTATTTT; CDR3 protein: CAWSRGLDTQYF
D gene: TRBD1; J gene: TRBJ1-4; clone size: .; V gene: TRBV30; CDR3 DNA: TGTGCCTGGAGTCGAAGACAGGGGGGAGGTGAAAAACTGTTTTTT; CDR3 protein: CAWSRRQGGGEKLFF
D gene: TRBD1; J gene: TRBJ2-1; clone size: few; V gene: TRBV5-1; CDR3 DNA: TGCGCCAGCAGCGGGTCGGGGACAGGGGTTTACAATGAGCAGTTCTTC; CDR3 protein: CASSGSGTGVYNEQFF
D gene: TRBD2; J gene: TRBJ2-5; clone size: .; V gene: TRBV5-4; CDR3 DNA: TGTGCCAGCAGCTTGGAATCCCTAGCGGGTGTTCAAGAGACCCAGTACTTC; CDR3 protein: CASSLESLAGVQETQYF
D gene: .; J gene: TRBJ1-2; clone size: .; V gene: TRBV28; CDR3 DNA: TGTGCCAGCACCCCAGCGGACAGCGACTATGGCTACACCTTC; CDR3 protein: CASTPADSDYGYTF
D gene: TRBD1; J gene: TRBJ2-3; clone size: .; V gene: TRBV7-3; CDR3 DNA: TGTGCCAGCAGCTTTCAGGGGGCTGGGGGTACGCAGTATTTT; CDR3 protein: CASSFQGAGGTQYF
D gene: TRBD1; J gene: TRBJ1-1; clone size: few; V gene: TRBV19; CDR3 DNA: TGTGCCAGTAGAATTAACAGGGGGGACACTGAAGCTTTCTTT; CDR3 protein: CASRINRGDTEAFF
D gene: .; J gene: TRBJ2-7; clone size: few; V gene: TRBV7-2; CDR3 DNA: TGTGCCAGCAGCTTAGTTCAGGGAGTCTACGAGCAGTACTTC; CDR3 protein: CASSLVQGVYEQYF
D gene: TRBD2; J gene: TRBJ2-1; clone size: many; V gene: TRBV4-1; CDR3 DNA: TGCGCCAGCAGCCAACCCGCGCTAGCGGGGGGGCGCAATGAGCAGTTCTTC; CDR3 protein: CASSQPALAGGRNEQFF
D gene: TRBD1; J gene: TRBJ2-2; clone size: .; V gene: TRBV6-6; CDR3 DNA: TGTGCCAGCAGTCCGCCCAGGGGGCGCGGGGACACCGGGGAGCTGTTTTTT; CDR3 protein: CASSPPRGRGDTGELFF
D gene: TRBD1; J gene: TRBJ2-2; clone size: few; V gene: TRBV20-1; CDR3 DNA: TGCAGTGCTAGAGCGGGACAGTCGAACACCGGGGAGCTGTTTTTT; CDR3 protein: CSARAGQSNTGELFF
D gene: .; J gene: TRBJ2-1; clone size: .; V gene: TRBV5-1; CDR3 DNA: TGCGCCAGCAACTGGGGCGGGACAGACCACAATGAGCAGTTCTTC; CDR3 protein: CASNWGGTDHNEQFF
D gene: TRBD1; J gene: TRBJ1-5; clone size: .; V gene: TRBV7-2; CDR3 DNA: TGTGCCAGCAGCTTAGTATGGACAGGGAACCAGCCCCAGCATTTT; CDR3 protein: CASSLVWTGNQPQHF
D gene: .; J gene: TRBJ1-5; clone size: .; V gene: TRBV6-2/TRBV6-3; CDR3 DNA: TGTGCCAGCAGTTACGGGGGAGGCAATCAGCCCCGGCATTTT; CDR3 protein: CASSYGGGNQPRHF
D gene: .; J gene: TRBJ2-5; clone size: few; V gene: TRBV4-3; CDR3 DNA: TGCGCCAGCAGCCAAGGAATAGGGTACCAAGAGACCCAGTACTTC; CDR3 protein: CASSQGIGYQETQYF
D gene: .; J gene: TRBJ1-2; clone size: .; V gene: TRBV7-2; CDR3 DNA: TGTGCCAGCACCCCAGGACGAGGTGGCTACACCTTC; CDR3 protein: CASTPGRGGYTF
D gene: .; J gene: TRBJ1-1; clone size: few; V gene: TRBV5-6; CDR3 DNA: TGTGCCAGCAGCTTATTTTGGGGGAACACTGAAGCTTTCTTT; CDR3 protein: CASSLFWGNTEAFF
D gene: .; J gene: TRBJ2-2; clone size: .; V gene: TRBV11-3; CDR3 DNA: TGTGCCAGCAGCTTATGGCAGGCCGGGGAGCTGTTTTTT; CDR3 protein: CASSLWQAGELFF
D gene: TRBD1; J gene: TRBJ2-5; clone size: few; V gene: TRBV7-2; CDR3 DNA: TGTGCCAGCAGCTTCGGGACAGGGAACCAAGAGACCCAGTACTTC; CDR3 protein: CASSFGTGNQETQYF
D gene: TRBD1; J gene: TRBJ2-5; clone size: many; V gene: TRBV6-5; CDR3 DNA: TGTGCCAGCAGTCCCCCGGGACAGGGACCTGAGACCCAGTACTTC; CDR3 protein: CASSPPGQGPETQYF
D gene: .; J gene: TRBJ1-1; clone size: few; V gene: TRBV4-1; CDR3 DNA: TGCGCCAGCAGCCAAGACCCTGGACACACAAACACTGAAGCTTTCTTT; CDR3 protein: CASSQDPGHTNTEAFF
D gene: TRBD1; J gene: TRBJ1-2; clone size: few; V gene: TRBV18; CDR3 DNA: TGTGCCAGCTCACCACTAAGGACAGAAGGGGGCGGCTACACCTTC; CDR3 protein: CASSPLRTEGGGYTF
D gene: .; J gene: TRBJ1-5; clone size: many; V gene: TRBV28; CDR3 DNA: TGTGCCAGCAGGGAATCAGGGGCGGTAAGAAAGCCCCAGCATTTT; CDR3 protein: CASRESGAVRKPQHF
D gene: .; J gene: TRBJ1-6; clone size: .; V gene: TRBV7-3; CDR3 DNA: TGTGCCAGCAGCTTCACCGGGGGCAATAATTCACCCCTCCACTTT; CDR3 protein: CASSFTGGNNSPLHF
D gene: .; J gene: TRBJ2-1; clone size: few; V gene: TRBV7-9; CDR3 DNA: TGTGCCAGCAGCTTAGTAGGAGTTGTGGAGCAGTTCTTC; CDR3 protein: CASSLVGVVEQFF
D gene: TRBD2; J gene: TRBJ2-5; clone size: .; V gene: TRBV20-1; CDR3 DNA: TGCAGTGCGTCCGATACTAGCGGGGGTCATCGGACCCAGTACTTC; CDR3 protein: CSASDTSGGHRTQYF
D gene: .; J gene: TRBJ1-1; clone size: few; V gene: TRBV7-9; CDR3 DNA: TGTGCCAGCAGCTACAGGGAGAGGGGCACTGAAGCTTTCTTT; CDR3 protein: CASSYRERGTEAFF
D gene: TRBD1; J gene: TRBJ1-1; clone size: .; V gene: TRBV5-6; CDR3 DNA: TGTGCCAGCAGCACTGGACAGGCCCTTCAAGCTTTCTTT; CDR3 protein: CASSTGQALQAFF
D gene: .; J gene: TRBJ2-1; clone size: many; V gene: TRBV5-4; CDR3 DNA: TGTGCCAGCAGCCGGGCCTCGGTAGGTGGCGATGAGCAGTTCTTC; CDR3 protein: CASSRASVGGDEQFF